This T cell receptor (beta chain) was captured in a study of T cells in Graves' hyperthyroidism and ophthalmopathy (dated by TCRdb to between 2018 and 2021). Concerning the study at large: Peripheral blood was sampled at the time of initial diagnosis, prior to any treatment. TCR V-J signatures able to tell the groups apart were searched for in a discovery cohort of more than 90 patients, of whom 43 had Graves' ophthalmopathy and 55 to 65 had stable Graves' hyperthyroidism. Thyroid tissue and blood T-cell repertoires from about six Graves' hyperthyroidism patients were also compared in the study. According to the paper, TCR Vbeta CDR3 sequencing was carried out on approximately 140 peripheral blood samples, which came from more than 40 ophthalmopathy, fewer than 80 hyperthyroidism and about 17 progressor patients. Whether ophthalmopathy could be predicted prospectively was tested in an independent validation cohort made up of under 20 hyperthyroidism patients plus 17 patients who later progressed to ophthalmopathy. Following sampling, methimazole starting at 30 mg daily was given to hyperthyroidism patients, and high-dose intravenous methylprednisolone was given to ophthalmopathy patients. The approximately 100 discovery patients were divided at random into training and test sets in a 7:3 ratio.

In the ophthalmopathy patients, disease was moderately to severely active, with a Clinical Activity Score of 3 or more, a NOSPECS grade of 4 or more, and a duration of less than 3 months. The study excluded patients with uncontrolled infections, other autoimmune diseases, pregnancy or lactation. Diagnoses were established on the basis of clinical symptoms, serum thyroxine and TRAb, thyroid ultrasound, and orbital computed tomography. Ficoll-Paque density gradient centrifugation was used to isolate PBMCs from approximately 10 ml of fresh peripheral blood. Trizol reagent was used to extract total RNA, and RNA quality was then checked on an Agilent 2100 Bioanalyzer. The germline V gene encodes CDR1 MNHNS and CDR2 SASEGT. The CDR3 covers 13 residues, taking in both the cysteine and the phenylalanine. Left in the record is the CDR3 DNA by itself, 39 bases read in frame from the first base. V is cut back by 5 bases and J by 5 bases, with 5 bases in the junction unmatched.

About this clonotype: Its target antigen remains unknown. The input lacks base qualities; no much larger clone sits a single base away.

General conclusions and limits of the study: A 13 V-J signature model separated ophthalmopathy from stable hyperthyroidism, with around 88% sensitivity and roughly 81% specificity in cross-validation and 80%/75% in testing. No statistical method was used to fix the sample size in advance, and group allocation was not hidden from the investigators. In validation, the model predicted progression to ophthalmopathy a median of roughly 6.5 months before onset, with 65% to 71% sensitivity and just under 75% specificity. Most expanded thyroid clonotypes (frequency above 0.001) were also detected in blood, suggesting blood repertoires may reflect thyroid immune responses.

The TCR beta CDR3 regions were amplified from RNA transcripts. The first round of RT-PCR for the TCR CDR3 was performed with the HTBI primer set and the Qiagen OneStep RT-PCR kit. A second multiplex PCR round built the libraries, followed by size selection and purification. Sequencing of the libraries was done on an Illumina HiSeq2000 using paired-end 100 bp reads. Per the original workflow: Raw data were processed with SOAPnuke, discarding reads with adapters, uncalled bases, mean Phred below 15, or no exact constant-primer or identifier match. High-quality paired reads were merged using COPE v1.2.5, and each unique nucleotide sequence was defined as a clonotype. Clonotypes were aligned to IMGT TRBV, TRBD and TRBJ reference segments using MiTCR v1.1. Only V-J combinations with frequency above 0.0001, covering approximately 99% of repertoires, were analysed. A TCS score was defined as the ratio of F50 (clonal expansion) to E x V (chaos), with BLOSUM62-based TCRdist applied between CDR3 peptides within each V-J. Welch's t-statistics and random forest reduced 500 to 650 V-J features to 10 to 15, which were used in a naive Bayes classifier (R e1071). The public reads were run again by TCRdb, first through fastp at Q25 and then through MiXCR, and only productive beta chains were kept. Duplicate CDR3 protein sequences are folded into a single record with the most common DNA and genes. These V and J calls originate from TCRdb's pipeline instead of the authors' own analysis. The sample data list a few hundred thousand distinct CDR3 sequences, and over 15% of these were observed just once. Of the sample, just over 55% falls within the top ten clones.

The chain uses TRBV6-1 and TRBJ2-7, with TRBD1 matching 8 junction bases. The clonotype originates from a woman aged 55-75 years with Graves' ophthalmopathy. Sequenced sample: blood. The CDR3: CASSTDRVHEQYF. The DNA sequence is given as TGTGCCAGCAGTACGGACAGGGTACACGAGCAGTACTTC.